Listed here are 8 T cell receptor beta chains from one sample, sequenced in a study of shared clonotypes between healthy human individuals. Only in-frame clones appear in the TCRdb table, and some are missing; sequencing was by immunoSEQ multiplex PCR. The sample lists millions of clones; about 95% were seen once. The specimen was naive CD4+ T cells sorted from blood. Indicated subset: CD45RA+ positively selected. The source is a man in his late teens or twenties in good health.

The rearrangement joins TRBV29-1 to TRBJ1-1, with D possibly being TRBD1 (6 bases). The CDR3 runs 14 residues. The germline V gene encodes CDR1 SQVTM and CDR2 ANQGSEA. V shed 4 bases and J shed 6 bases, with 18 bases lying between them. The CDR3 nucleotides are TGCAGCGTTGCATCAGGGGTTAAATTGGCTGAAGCTTTCTTT. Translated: CSVASGVKLAEAFF.

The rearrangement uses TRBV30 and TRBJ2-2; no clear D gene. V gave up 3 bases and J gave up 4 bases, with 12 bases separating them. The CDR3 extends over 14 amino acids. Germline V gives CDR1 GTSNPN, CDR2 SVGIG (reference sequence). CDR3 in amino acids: CAWRLAGSTGELFF. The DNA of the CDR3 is TGTGCCTGGAGGCTGGCAGGAAGCACCGGGGAGCTGTTTTTT.

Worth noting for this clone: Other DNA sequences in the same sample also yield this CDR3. This CDR3 reads CASSPRTGGYEQYF. For the CDR3, the DNA is TGTGCCAGCAGCCCAAGGACAGGTGGCTACGAGCAGTACTTC. The rearrangement links TRBV7-2 to TRBJ2-7, with TRBD1 matching 7 bases. Trimming at V came to 5 bases and at J to 3 bases, leaving 7 bases not matched to a gene. The CDR3 consists of 14 residues. Germline CDR1 SGHTA, CDR2 FQGNSA.

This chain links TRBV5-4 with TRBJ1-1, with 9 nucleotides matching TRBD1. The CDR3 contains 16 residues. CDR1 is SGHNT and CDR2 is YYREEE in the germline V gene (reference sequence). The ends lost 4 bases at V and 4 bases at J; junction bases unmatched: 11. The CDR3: CASSIPTGGESTEAFF. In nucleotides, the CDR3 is TGTGCCAGCAGCATACCGACAGGGGGAGAGAGCACTGAAGCTTTCTTT.

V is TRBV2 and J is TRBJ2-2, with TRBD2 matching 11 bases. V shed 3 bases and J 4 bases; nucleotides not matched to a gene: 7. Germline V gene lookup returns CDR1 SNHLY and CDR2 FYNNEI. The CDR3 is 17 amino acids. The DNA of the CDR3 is TGTGCCAGCAGTGATATACTAGCGGGAGAGGGCACCGGGGAGCTGTTTTTT. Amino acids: CASSDILAGEGTGELFF.

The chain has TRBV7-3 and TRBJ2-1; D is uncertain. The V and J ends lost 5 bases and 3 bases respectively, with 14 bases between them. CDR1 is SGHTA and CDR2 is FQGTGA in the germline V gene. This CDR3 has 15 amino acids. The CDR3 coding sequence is TGTGCCAGCAGCATATTAGCTGCCAACTACAATGAGCAGTTCTTC. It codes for CASSILAANYNEQFF.

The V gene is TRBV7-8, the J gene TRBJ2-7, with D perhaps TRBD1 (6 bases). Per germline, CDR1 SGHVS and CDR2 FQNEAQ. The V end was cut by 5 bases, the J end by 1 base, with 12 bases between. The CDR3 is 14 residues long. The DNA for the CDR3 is TGTGCCAGCAGCCGACCGACAGGTTCCTACGAGCAGTACTTC. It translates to CASSRPTGSYEQYF.

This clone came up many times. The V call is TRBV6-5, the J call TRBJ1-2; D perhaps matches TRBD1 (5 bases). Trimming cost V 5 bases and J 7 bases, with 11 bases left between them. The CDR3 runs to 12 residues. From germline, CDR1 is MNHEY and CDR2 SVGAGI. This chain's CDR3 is CASSRGDTGYTF. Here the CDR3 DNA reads TGTGCCAGCAGTCGAGGGGATACTGGCTACACCTTC.